These 9 T cell receptor beta chains originate from one sample sequenced in a study of blood T cell repertoires in COVID-19. Only in-frame clones appear in the TCRdb table, and some are missing; sequencing was by immunoSEQ multiplex PCR. The table records 200,000 to 250,000 clones, under 90% of them present only once. Specimen: peripheral blood. The receptors were gathered from a woman older than 75 with acute or convalescent COVID-19.

The chain uses TRBV11-3 and TRBJ1-1; D ambiguous. The CDR3 has 14 amino acids. With 3 bases removed from V and 2 bases from J, the gap between germline ends came to 10 bases. Germline lookup yields CDR1 SGHNT and CDR2 YENEEA. In DNA form, the CDR3 reads TGTGCCAGCAGCTTCGATGGAGATAACACTGAAGCTTTCTTT. Encoded protein: CASSFDGDNTEAFF.

The sample holds a few counts of this clone. The V gene is TRBV18, the J gene TRBJ1-5, with 7 bases aligning to TRBD1. V lost 4 bases and J lost 7; bases outside the gene matches: 7. The CDR3 length is 14 residues. Germline CDR1 reads KGHSH; CDR2 reads LQKENI. CDR3 nucleotides: TGTGCCAGCTCACGAGGGACAGAAGGCCAGCCCCAGCATTTT. Translated: CASSRGTEGQPQHF.

The V and J genes are TRBV9 and TRBJ2-5; 8 bases agree with TRBD2. Germline-derived CDR1 and CDR2 are SGDLS and YYNGEE. The CDR3 runs to 15 residues. The trim removed 4 bases at V and 5 bases at J, leaving 10 bases unmatched. In DNA form, the CDR3 reads TGTGCCAGCAGCACCCACGGGGGGGGCCTGGAGACCCAGTACTTC. It translates to CASSTHGGGLETQYF. The whole variable domain, remainder taken from reference TRBV9 and TRBJ2-5, is DSGVTQTPKHLITATGQRVTLRCSPRSGDLSVYWYQQSLDQGLQFLIQYYNGEERAKGNILERFSAQQFPDLHSELNLSSLELGDSALYFCASSTHGGGLETQYFGPGTRLLVL.

The V call is TRBV12-3 or TRBV12-4, the J call TRBJ1-1; D remains ambiguous. CDR3 length equals 12 residues. V was clipped by 7 bases and J by 7 bases, with 13 bases between them. This CDR3 is CASTIGSLEAFF. CDR3 DNA: TGTGCCAGCACCATCGGGAGCCTTGAAGCTTTCTTT.

V is TRBV5-1 and J is TRBJ1-2; D is uncertain. Germline assignment: CDR1 SGHRS and CDR2 YFSETQ. Trimming took off 0 bases at V and 3 bases at J, with 9 bases between the two ends. CDR3 size: 14 residues. CDR3 coding DNA: TGCGCCAGCAGCTTGGATGGCTTGGACTATGGCTACACCTTC. It encodes CASSLDGLDYGYTF.

This chain uses TRBV11-3 with TRBJ2-3, with TRBD2 matching over 7 bases. CDR3 length equals 13 residues. After removal of 1 base from V and 7 bases from J, the junction contained 2 bases not matched to a gene. From germline, CDR1 is SGHNT and CDR2 YENEEA. The CDR3 DNA is TGTGCCAGCAGCTTAGGACTAGCTAATACGCAGTATTTT. Translated, it gives CASSLGLANTQYF.

This clone was seen only a few times. The V call is TRBV7-2, the J call TRBJ1-5; D ambiguous. This CDR3 is built from 14 residues. V lost 3 bases and J lost 3, with 9 bases in between. The germline gives CDR1 SGHTA, CDR2 FQGNSA. The CDR3 DNA sequence: TGTGCCAGCAGCTTCACAGTGTACAATCAGCCCCAGCATTTT. Translating gives CASSFTVYNQPQHF. Together with reference TRBV7-2 and TRBJ1-5, the CDR3 gives the full variable domain: GAGVSQSPSNKVTEKGKDVELRCDPISGHTALYWYRQSLGQGLEFLIYFQGNSAPDKSGLPSDRFSAERTGGSVSTLTIQRTQQEDSAVYLCASSFTVYNQPQHFGDGTRLSIL.

The chain joins TRBV7-2 to TRBJ2-2; TRBD2 matches 11 bases. The V gene end was trimmed by 4 bases and the J gene end by 8 bases; junction bases not matched to a gene: 9. Germline lookup yields CDR1 SGHTA and CDR2 FQGNSA. This CDR3 is 16 amino acids long. The CDR3 loop reads CASSSLAGALGGELFF. CDR3 bases: TGTGCCAGCAGCTCACTAGCGGGGGCCCTCGGGGGGGAGCTGTTTTTT.

This clone was detected only once. The gene calls are TRBV3-1 (or the pseudogene TRBV3-2) and TRBJ1-5; a possible D gene is TRBD1 (5 bases). The CDR3 length is 15 residues. Germline V gene sequence: CDR1 LGHDT, CDR2 YNNKEL (reference sequence). Trimming pared 0 bases from V and 4 bases from J, leaving 10 bases between. CDR3 protein: CASSQDFGGNQPQHF. CDR3 coding DNA: TGTGCCAGCAGCCAAGATTTCGGGGGAAATCAGCCCCAGCATTTT.